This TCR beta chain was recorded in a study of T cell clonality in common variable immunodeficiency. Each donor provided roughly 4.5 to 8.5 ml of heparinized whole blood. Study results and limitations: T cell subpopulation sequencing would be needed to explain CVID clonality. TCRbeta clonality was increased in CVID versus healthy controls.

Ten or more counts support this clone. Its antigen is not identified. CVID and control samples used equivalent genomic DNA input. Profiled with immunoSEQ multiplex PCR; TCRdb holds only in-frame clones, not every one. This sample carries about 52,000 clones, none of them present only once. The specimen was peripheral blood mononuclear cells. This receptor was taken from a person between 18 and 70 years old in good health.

Partial CDR3 DNA: TGCAGTGCTATAGGACTTCCTAGCGGGAGGGCCAGTGAG. Its translation is CSAIGLPSGRASE. The full CDR3 is CSAIGLPSGRASEQFF. The gene calls are TRBV20-1 and TRBJ2-1, with TRBD2 matching over 12 bases. The CDR3 extends 3 residues past the end of the read, so its final part is completed from the germline J gene. The germline gives CDR1 DFQATT, CDR2 SNEGSKA (reference sequence). V shed 4 bases and J 9 bases; nucleotides not matched to a gene: 13. The CDR3 runs 16 residues.